These 23 T cell receptor beta chains were sequenced from one sample in a study of CD8+ T cells in alopecia areata. cDNA prepared by RNA extraction and subsequent reverse transcription served as the template for sequencing. The method was immunoSEQ multiplex PCR; TCRdb's version includes in-frame clones alone and lacks a portion of them. This table has about 180,000 clones, roughly 60% appearing once. The sequencing used CD4+ T cells sorted from blood, collected at week 0. The receptors were sampled from a human donor with alopecia areata.

This clone was counted a single time. The chain carries TRBV30 and TRBJ1-1, with no clear D. The germline gives CDR1 GTSNPN, CDR2 SVGIG (reference sequence). This CDR3 spans 12 amino acids. V lost 7 bases, J lost 5 bases, and 14 bases lay in between. CDR3 protein: CASYVPGTEAFF. For the CDR3, the DNA is TGTGCCTCTTACGTCCCGGGGACTGAAGCTTTCTTT. Full variable domain (missing parts from reference TRBV30 and TRBJ1-1): SQTIHQWPATLVQPVGSPLSLECTVEGTSNPNLYWYRQAAGRGLQLLFYSVGIGQISSEVPQNLSASRPQDRQFILSSKKLLLSDSGFYLCASYVPGTEAFFGQGTRLTVV.

V is TRBV30 and J is TRBJ1-2; the D gene is possibly TRBD1 (5 bases). The CDR3 has 12 amino acids. V shed 2 bases and J shed 6 bases, with 10 bases lying between them. Per the germline V gene, CDR1 is GTSNPN and CDR2 is SVGIG (reference sequence). The CDR3 spells CAWSSTDNGYTF. The CDR3 nucleotides read TGTGCCTGGAGTTCAACGGACAATGGCTACACCTTC.

The J gene is TRBJ2-4, the V gene TRBV27; 7 nucleotides line up with TRBD2. CDR1 and CDR2 from the germline V gene are MNHEY and SMNVEV (reference sequence). This CDR3 contains 15 residues. The ends lost 5 bases at V and 1 base at J; junction bases unmatched: 5. The CDR3 DNA sequence: TGTGCCAGCAGTCCCGACGGGAGGGCCAAAAACATTCAGTACTTC. It specifies CASSPDGRAKNIQYF.

V is TRBV7-9 and J is TRBJ1-1; weak D call: TRBD1 (5 bases). V shed 5 bases and J shed 3 bases, with 13 bases lying between them. The germline V gene encodes CDR1 SEHNR and CDR2 FQNEAQ (reference sequence). The CDR3 has 14 amino acids. This chain's CDR3 is CASSMKGGDTEAFF. In nucleotides, the CDR3 is TGTGCCAGCAGCATGAAAGGAGGGGACACTGAAGCTTTCTTT.

The CDR3 bases are TGTGCCTGGAAAACTCGGGACCGCTGGGGCTACACCTTC. This translates into CAWKTRDRWGYTF. J is TRBJ1-2 and V is TRBV30; possibly TRBD1 for D (5 bases). CDR1 is GTSNPN, CDR2 SVGIG, per germline (reference sequence). This CDR3 region has 13 residues. V lost 4 bases to trimming and J lost 8 bases, with 17 bases between them.

The chain employs TRBV30 and TRBJ1-1; 9 bases agree with TRBD1. Trimming took 8 bases from V and 3 from J; bases not matched to a gene: 4. CDR3 length: 12 residues. Per the germline V gene, CDR1 is GTSNPN and CDR2 is SVGIG (reference sequence). The CDR3 here is CAQTGGDTEAFF. The CDR3, as DNA: TGTGCCCAGACAGGGGGGGACACTGAAGCTTTCTTT.

The chain couples TRBV30 to TRBJ1-2; 7 bases match TRBD1. V lost 3 bases, J lost 4 bases, and 8 bases stayed unmatched. The germline CDR1 and CDR2 sequences are GTSNPN and SVGIG (reference sequence). The CDR3 totals 14 residues. The CDR3 reads CAWSRMTGIYGYTF. CDR3 sequence (DNA): TGTGCCTGGAGCCGGATGACAGGGATCTATGGCTACACCTTC.

The chain uses TRBV13 and TRBJ2-2, with D possibly TRBD1 on 5 matching bases. The CDR3 runs 16 residues. V gave up 1 base and J gave up 2 bases, with 11 bases separating them. Germline CDR1 and CDR2: PRHDT and FYEKMQ (reference sequence). Here the CDR3 reads CASSLAGALNTGELFF. In DNA form, the CDR3 reads TGTGCCAGCAGCTTAGCTGGGGCCCTAAACACCGGGGAGCTGTTTTTT.

The table lists this clone with a few counts. The chain uses TRBV29-1 and TRBJ2-5; D is unresolved. The CDR3 totals 11 residues. Trimming removed 3 bases from V and 4 bases from J, with 6 bases in between. Germline CDR1 is SQVTM and CDR2 is ANQGSEA. CDR3 sequence (DNA): TGCAGCGTTGACTTGGGAGAGACCCAGTACTTC. Translated, it gives CSVDLGETQYF.

This clone was found a few times. The rearrangement joins TRBV29-1 to TRBJ1-1; D gene unclear. The germline V gene has CDR1 SQVTM and CDR2 ANQGSEA. The V gene lost 5 bases and the J gene lost 4 bases, with 20 bases spanning the gap. The CDR3 is 15 amino acids. CDR3 coding DNA: TGCAGCGTTCATCTTGAGTTAGTGAGCGGCACTGAAGCTTTCTTT. This sequence encodes CSVHLELVSGTEAFF. Combining the CDR3 with reference TRBV29-1 and TRBJ1-1 gives the whole variable domain SAVISQKPSRDICQRGTSLTIQCQVDSQVTMMFWYRQQPGQSLTLIATANQGSEATYESGFVIDKFPISRPNLTFSTLTVSNMSPEDSSIYLCSVHLELVSGTEAFFGQGTRLTVV.

V gene TRBV19 combines with J gene TRBJ2-6; tentative D call: TRBD1 (6 bases). The CDR3 length is 19 residues. From germline, CDR1 is LNHDA and CDR2 SQIVND (reference sequence). V lost 10 bases, J lost 1 base, and 26 bases lay in between. The CDR3 bases are TGTGCCACCTCTTTCGGGGACACGGCATTTATATCTGGGGCCAACGTCCTGACTTTC. Protein product: CATSFGDTAFISGANVLTF.

The rearrangement uses TRBV15 and TRBJ2-5, with D uncertain. Trimming pared 0 bases from V and 0 bases from J, leaving 2 bases between. Germline CDR1 reads LNHNV; CDR2 reads YYDKDF (reference sequence). The CDR3 loop spans 13 amino acids. CDR3 in DNA: TGTGCCACCAGCAGAGATGACCAAGAGACCCAGTACTTC. Its protein is CATSRDDQETQYF. Based on the CDR3 plus reference TRBV15 and TRBJ2-5, the full variable domain is DAMVIQNPRYQVTQFGKPVTLSCSQTLNHNVMYWYQQKSSQAPKLLFHYYDKDFNNEADTPDNFQSRRPNTSFCFLDIRSPGLGDTAMYLCATSRDDQETQYFGPGTRLLVL.

This clone was detected a few times. This chain connects TRBV6-1 to TRBJ2-6; D unclear. CDR1 MNHNS and CDR2 SASEGT come from the germline V gene. Trimming removed 5 bases from V and 0 bases from J, with 5 bases in between. This CDR3 has 14 amino acids. In nucleotides, the CDR3 is TGTGCCAGCAGTCCCTTCTCTGGGGCCAACGTCCTGACTTTC. Its translation is CASSPFSGANVLTF.

For this clone: An end of the junction differs from the germline gene, which may be a read error. This sequence joins TRBV29-1 and TRBJ1-1; D is unclear. This CDR3 is built from 11 residues. Germline values: CDR1 SQVTM, CDR2 ANQGSEA. The DNA for the CDR3 is TGCAGCGTCGAAGGACGGACTTTAGCTTTCTTT. Translation gives CSVEGRTLAFF.

This chain connects TRBV28 to TRBJ1-6, with 8 nucleotides matching TRBD1. The V segment lost 1 base and the J segment 7 bases; nucleotides outside the gene matches: 9. The CDR3 is 17 amino acids. The germline V gene encodes CDR1 MDHEN and CDR2 SYDVKM. The chain's CDR3 is CASSLFTTGGGNSPLHF. CDR3 coding DNA: TGTGCCAGCAGTTTATTCACAACAGGGGGTGGCAATTCACCCCTCCACTTT.

The chain combines TRBV29-1 with TRBJ2-3, with D perhaps being TRBD1 or TRBD2 (5 bases each). The CDR3 length is 13 residues. The V and J ends lost 6 bases and 4 bases respectively, with 14 bases between them. Germline-derived CDR1 and CDR2 are SQVTM and ANQGSEA. The CDR3 region is CSVRGRVADTQYF. CDR3 DNA sequence: TGCAGCGTGAGGGGCAGGGTCGCAGATACGCAGTATTTT.

This clone was seen a handful of times. The chain combines TRBV2 with TRBJ1-2; D is undetermined. Trimming stripped 1 base from V and 8 bases from J, with 11 bases between. CDR1 is SNHLY, CDR2 FYNNEI, per germline. CDR3 length equals 13 residues. The CDR3 DNA is TGTGCCAGCAGTGAAGTGGCCAGTTGGGGCTACACCTTC. It translates to CASSEVASWGYTF.

The chain has TRBV25-1 and TRBJ1-6; D is uncertain. Germline values: CDR1 MGHDK, CDR2 SYGVNS. Trimming cost V 1 base and J 14 bases, with 9 bases left between them. This CDR3 has 12 residues. The CDR3 protein is CASSELERALHF. The CDR3 nucleotides read TGTGCCAGCAGTGAATTAGAAAGGGCCCTCCACTTT.

This chain links TRBV4-2 with TRBJ2-7, with TRBD2 identical over 8 bases. From germline, CDR1 is LGHNA and CDR2 YNFKEQ. The V and J ends lost 0 bases and 2 bases, in that order; junction bases with no gene match: 6. This CDR3 spans 16 amino acids. The CDR3 DNA is TGTGCCAGCAGCCAAGACGCCAGCGGGGGAACCTACGAGCAGTACTTC. Amino acid sequence: CASSQDASGGTYEQYF.

The chain has TRBV14 and TRBJ2-7, with unresolved D. The CDR3 loop spans 13 amino acids. The V end was cut by 4 bases, the J end by 3 bases, with 10 bases between. Germline V CDR1 and CDR2: SGHDN, FVKESK. CDR3 sequence: CASSPSGRYEQYF. In DNA form, the CDR3 reads TGTGCCAGCAGCCCGTCGGGTCGCTACGAGCAGTACTTC. Together with reference TRBV14 and TRBJ2-7, the CDR3 gives the full variable domain: EAGVTQFPSHSVIEKGQTVTLRCDPISGHDNLYWYRRVMGKEIKFLLHFVKESKQDESGMPNNRFLAERTGGTYSTLKVQPAELEDSGVYFCASSPSGRYEQYFGPGTRLTVT.

The rearrangement uses TRBV5-1 and TRBJ2-5; tentatively, D is TRBD1 (5 bases). The CDR3 runs to 13 residues. Germline values: CDR1 SGHRS, CDR2 YFSETQ. Trimming left V 2 bases short and J 0 bases short, with 5 bases between. CDR3 in amino acids: CASSLGDQETQYF. The CDR3 DNA sequence: TGCGCCAGCAGCTTAGGGGACCAAGAGACCCAGTACTTC.

Note on this clone: Other DNA sequences from this sample encode an identical CDR3 as well. This chain joins TRBV29-1 and TRBJ2-7; D gene unclear. Germline values: CDR1 SQVTM, CDR2 ANQGSEA. Trimming cost V 4 bases and J 0 bases, with 7 bases left between them. This CDR3 is built from 12 residues. Written as DNA, the CDR3 is TGCAGCGTTGGTCGAGCCTCCTACGAGCAGTACTTC. This codes for CSVGRASYEQYF.

CDR3 sequence reads: CASSQDQGGNEKLFF. In DNA form, the CDR3 reads TGTGCCAGCAGCCAAGATCAGGGGGGTAATGAAAAACTGTTTTTT. V gene TRBV4-2 combines with J gene TRBJ1-4; 7 nucleotides match TRBD1. V trimming: 0 bases; J trimming: 4 bases; junction bases outside the gene matches: 2. Germline V gene lookup returns CDR1 LGHNA and CDR2 YNFKEQ. The length of the CDR3 is 15 residues.